The 12 T cell receptor beta chains in this list originate from one sample, sequenced in a study of regulatory T cells in long-lasting Graves disease. Time point indicated: newly diagnosed GD, antithyroid drugs for less than 3 months. RNA from PBMCs was the source of the TCR library. Libraries of TCR beta came from iRepertoire HTBI primers plus Arm-PCR of CDR3 regions. TCRdb independently ran MiXCR on the multiplex PCR reads; one entry per CDR3 protein. The sample records around 400,000 distinct CDR3 sequences, 15% being singletons. These data were also filed under a second study, of T cells in Graves' hyperthyroidism and ophthalmopathy.

This material consisted of peripheral blood mononuclear cells (PBMCs), taken at new diagnosis, from a patient treated with antithyroid drugs. These receptors came from a woman aged 40 to 50 with Graves disease.

The chain combines TRBV20-1 with TRBJ2-7; D perhaps matches TRBD1 (5 bases). Trimming took off 2 bases at V and 5 bases at J, with 16 bases between the two ends. Germline V lookup: CDR1 DFQATT, CDR2 SNEGSKA (reference sequence). The length of the CDR3 is 14 residues. In DNA form, the CDR3 reads TGCAGTGCTAGATACCCCCCCGACAGCCACGAGCAGTACTTC. Translated: CSARYPPDSHEQYF.

This clonotype showed up many times. CDR3 nucleotides: TGTGCCAGCAGCCCCGGACAGTTCTCTGGAAACACCATATATTTT. This translates into CASSPGQFSGNTIYF. The rearrangement joins TRBV2 to TRBJ1-3; tentatively, D is TRBD1 (6 bases). The V gene lost 6 bases and the J gene lost 0 bases, with 12 bases spanning the gap. This CDR3 contains 15 residues. Germline loops: CDR1 SNHLY, CDR2 FYNNEI.

This clonotype was seen ten or more times. The chain joins TRBV30 to TRBJ2-2, with a weak D call TRBD2 (6 bases). V gave up 4 bases and J gave up 3 bases, with 15 bases separating them. The CDR3 length is 15 residues. Germline CDR1 GTSNPN, CDR2 SVGIG (reference sequence). The CDR3 here is CAWTLGRTYTGELFF. CDR3 nucleotides: TGTGCCTGGACCCTGGGGAGGACGTACACCGGGGAGCTGTTTTTT.

Only a few counts were recorded for this clonotype. The chain carries TRBV5-1 and TRBJ2-1; TRBD1 matches at 7 bases. The germline V gene encodes CDR1 SGHRS and CDR2 YFSETQ. The CDR3 spans 15 residues. V shed 4 bases and J 8 bases; nucleotides not matched to a gene: 12. The DNA of the CDR3 is TGCGCCAGCAGCCCGAGACAGGGCAAGAGGGATGAGCAGTTCTTC. Translation: CASSPRQGKRDEQFF.

The rearrangement joins TRBV6-1 to TRBJ1-1, with TRBD1 matching 8 bases. Germline values: CDR1 MNHNS, CDR2 SASEGT. The CDR3 extends over 11 amino acids. V shed 5 bases and J 8 bases; nucleotides not matched to a gene: 1. DNA for the CDR3: TGTGCCAGCAGTAGGACAGGGGAAGCTTTCTTT. Its protein is CASSRTGEAFF.

This clonotype was seen more than once but under ten times. The chain's CDR3 is CAISGGQGNEQFF. CDR3 in DNA: TGTGCCATCAGTGGGGGACAGGGCAATGAGCAGTTCTTC. This rearrangement joins TRBV10-3 to TRBJ2-1; 9 bases map to TRBD1. The CDR3 has 13 residues. V dropped 4 bases and J dropped 6; count of bases not matched to a gene: 1. Germline V gives CDR1 ENHRY, CDR2 SYGVKD.

V and J are TRBV4-1 and TRBJ1-2; D perhaps matches TRBD1 (6 bases). Germline loops: CDR1 MGHRA, CDR2 YSYEKL. This CDR3 region has 16 residues. V gave up 1 base and J gave up 3 bases, with 15 bases separating them. The CDR3 DNA reads TGCGCCAGCAGCCAAGTTTTCAGGGGCATTGACTATGGCTACACCTTC. Protein product: CASSQVFRGIDYGYTF.

This clonotype has ten or more counts. The chain joins TRBV11-2 to TRBJ2-5; D not resolved. Germline V gene lookup returns CDR1 SGHAT and CDR2 FQNNGV. V was trimmed by 5 bases and J by 3 bases, leaving 10 bases between them. The CDR3 runs 13 residues. The CDR3 DNA reads TGTGCCAGCAGCCCTGTAGGGAAAGAGACCCAGTACTTC. Translated, it gives CASSPVGKETQYF.

The V gene is TRBV7-8, the J gene TRBJ1-5, with 8 positions matching TRBD1. After removal of 6 bases from V and 3 bases from J, the junction contained 7 bases not matched to a gene. CDR3 length: 15 residues. Germline-derived CDR1 and CDR2 are SGHVS and FQNEAQ. CDR3 residues: CASRVGTGINQPQHF. Written as DNA, the CDR3 is TGTGCCAGCAGGGTCGGGACAGGCATCAATCAGCCCCAGCATTTT.

This clonotype was seen at least ten times. The V call is TRBV12-3 or TRBV12-4, the J call TRBJ1-6; weak D call: TRBD1 (5 bases). The V gene lost 5 bases and the J gene lost 9 bases, with 14 bases spanning the gap. CDR3 length: 14 amino acids. The CDR3, as DNA: TGTGCCAGCAGTCCTCAGGGACTTGGTTCACCCCTCCACTTT. This translates into CASSPQGLGSPLHF.

The chain has TRBV5-1 and TRBJ2-7; TRBD2 aligns across 8 bases. The CDR3 length is 15 residues. V shed 5 bases and J 5 bases; nucleotides not matched to a gene: 12. The germline V gene encodes CDR1 SGHRS and CDR2 YFSETQ. The CDR3 here is CASRTPGTSSNEQYF. In DNA, the CDR3 is TGCGCCAGCAGAACTCCCGGGACTAGTTCCAACGAGCAGTACTTC.

This clonotype showed up many times. This chain joins TRBV28 and TRBJ2-5; D call uncertain. This CDR3 has 15 amino acids. CDR1 and CDR2 (germline): MDHEN, SYDVKM. Trimming took off 6 bases at V and 4 bases at J, with 18 bases between the two ends. CDR3: CASSVTPSGRETQYF. The CDR3 DNA sequence: TGTGCCAGCAGCGTGACCCCTTCTGGTAGAGAGACCCAGTACTTC.